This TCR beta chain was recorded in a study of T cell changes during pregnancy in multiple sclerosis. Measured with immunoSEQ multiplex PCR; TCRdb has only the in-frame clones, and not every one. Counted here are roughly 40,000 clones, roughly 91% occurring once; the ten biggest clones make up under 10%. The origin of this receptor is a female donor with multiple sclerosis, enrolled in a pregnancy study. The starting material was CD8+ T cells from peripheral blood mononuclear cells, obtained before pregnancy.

Here the CDR3 DNA reads TGTGCCAGCAGTTCTAGCGGGCCCTACAATGAGCAGTTCTTC. Translation: CASSSSGPYNEQFF. The chain uses TRBV7-3 and TRBJ2-1, with 8 nucleotides matching TRBD2. J was trimmed by 2 bases and V by 6 bases; bases with no gene match: 3. There are 14 residues in the CDR3. Germline V lookup: CDR1 SGHTA, CDR2 FQGTGA.